This TCR beta chain comes out of a study of T cell responses to AZD1222 COVID-19 vaccine. Looking at the study overall: Researchers grouped second doses given at about 4 or about 12 weeks into one pool. Study-level findings and limits: Increased Spike-specific TCR breadth and depth were observed after two AZD1222 doses.

Method: immunoSEQ multiplex PCR; TCRdb's copy keeps in-frame clones and lacks some. This sample yields about 99,000 clones, of which 80% to 90% are seen a single time; 20% to 25% belongs to the top ten. V lost 0 bases to trimming and J lost 4 bases, with 9 bases between them. Germline-derived CDR1 and CDR2 are MNHEY and SVGAGI. The CDR3 spans 14 residues. Concerning this clone: Its matching antigen is unknown.

This receptor was obtained from an adult in good health. Here the sequenced sample was peripheral blood, taken on day 0 of AZD1222 vaccination. The chain joins TRBV6-5 to TRBJ1-1, with D unclear. Here the CDR3 reads CASSYSSSGTEAFF. CDR3 sequence (DNA): TGTGCCAGCAGTTACTCGAGCTCGGGCACTGAAGCTTTCTTT.